These T cell receptor beta chains were read from a single sample in a study of blood T cell repertoires in COVID-19. TCRdb's table, derived via immunoSEQ multiplex PCR, lists solely in-frame clones and lacks some. This sample yields roughly 150,000 clones, of which approximately 86% are seen a single time; about 2.6% belongs to the top ten. Material for sequencing was peripheral blood. Receptors were obtained from an elderly woman with COVID-19, enrolled during active disease. CDR3s include the opening cysteine and the closing phenylalanine or tryptophan. Fields, in order: clone size, J gene, D gene, V gene, CDR3 protein, CDR3 DNA. D genes are given only for firm matches. Only part of the rows carry a size: once, few, many, or a class if the clone is expanded.

size: -
J: TRBJ2-7
D: TRBD1
V: TRBV2
CDR3: CASRERQGDLDEQYF
DNA: TGTGCCAGCAGAGAACGACAGGGGGACTTAGACGAGCAGTACTTC

size: once
J: TRBJ2-5
D: TRBD1
V: TRBV4-1
CDR3: CASSQDTGQTLRGTQYF
DNA: TGCGCCAGCAGCCAAGATACGGGACAGACTCTACGCGGGACCCAGTACTTC

size: -
J: TRBJ1-3
D: -
V: TRBV15
CDR3: CATSRQAGNTIYF
DNA: TGTGCCACCTCCCGGCAGGCCGGAAACACCATATATTTT

size: -
J: TRBJ1-5
D: TRBD1
V: TRBV6-4
CDR3: CASTPMGQGEDQPQHF
DNA: TGTGCCAGCACTCCTATGGGACAGGGTGAGGATCAGCCCCAGCATTTT

size: -
J: TRBJ2-1
D: -
V: TRBV11-3
CDR3: CASSLGGHSYNEQFF
DNA: TGTGCCAGCAGCTTGGGGGGGCACTCCTACAATGAGCAGTTCTTC

size: -
J: TRBJ2-1
D: TRBD2
V: TRBV19
CDR3: CASSILAGGDNEQFF
DNA: TGTGCCAGTAGTATCCTAGCGGGAGGGGACAATGAGCAGTTCTTC

size: -
J: TRBJ1-2
D: -
V: TRBV7-9
CDR3: CASTLSGAVYGYTF
DNA: TGTGCCAGCACCCTATCTGGGGCGGTATATGGCTACACCTTC

size: -
J: TRBJ1-2
D: TRBD1
V: TRBV19
CDR3: CASSAQGGYGYTF
DNA: TGTGCCAGTAGTGCTCAGGGGGGCTATGGCTACACCTTC

size: -
J: TRBJ1-1
D: -
V: TRBV9
CDR3: CASSVEIGGTNTEAFF
DNA: TGTGCCAGCAGCGTAGAAATTGGAGGTACGAACACTGAAGCTTTCTTT

size: -
J: TRBJ1-3
D: -
V: TRBV11-2
CDR3: CASSSAGRGNTIYF
DNA: TGTGCCAGCAGCTCGGCGGGCAGGGGAAACACCATATATTTT

size: once
J: TRBJ1-4
D: -
V: TRBV28
CDR3: CASRTPSLDEKLFF
DNA: TGTGCCAGCAGAACACCCTCCCTTGATGAAAAACTGTTTTTT

size: -
J: TRBJ1-1
D: TRBD1
V: TRBV7-9
CDR3: CASSYSGTVNTEAFF
DNA: TGTGCCAGCAGTTATTCCGGGACAGTGAACACTGAAGCTTTCTTT

size: once
J: TRBJ2-7
D: -
V: TRBV7-6
CDR3: CASSLLTQGYEQYF
DNA: TGTGCCAGCAGCTTATTGACCCAGGGCTACGAGCAGTACTTC

size: -
J: TRBJ1-5
D: -
V: TRBV28
CDR3: CASTVESGVSNQPQHF
DNA: TGTGCCAGCACTGTGGAATCGGGGGTGAGCAATCAGCCCCAGCATTTT

size: -
J: TRBJ2-7
D: TRBD2
V: TRBV6-5
CDR3: CASSSPGTNYEQYF
DNA: TGTGCCAGCAGTTCGCCAGGGACTAACTACGAGCAGTACTTC

size: -
J: TRBJ1-5
D: -
V: TRBV20-1
CDR3: CSASGESQHF
DNA: TGCAGTGCTAGTGGCGAGTCCCAGCATTTT

size: -
J: TRBJ1-2
D: TRBD1
V: TRBV3-1/TRBV3-2
CDR3: CASSQGGTGLNYGYTF
DNA: TGTGCCAGCAGCCAAGGCGGGACAGGGCTAAACTATGGCTACACCTTC

size: -
J: TRBJ2-2
D: -
V: TRBV10-3
CDR3: CAISESKGRGNTGELFF
DNA: TGTGCCATCAGTGAGTCGAAGGGGCGGGGGAACACCGGGGAGCTGTTTTTT

size: -
J: TRBJ1-3
D: -
V: TRBV6-5
CDR3: CASSPVGAGNTIYF
DNA: TGTGCCAGCAGTCCCGTCGGGGCTGGAAACACCATATATTTT

size: -
J: TRBJ2-3
D: -
V: TRBV4-2
CDR3: CASSQAGSTDTQYF
DNA: TGTGCCAGCAGCCAAGCGGGTTCGACAGATACGCAGTATTTT

size: -
J: TRBJ2-3
D: -
V: TRBV7-2
CDR3: CASSKPGADTQYF
DNA: TGTGCCAGCAGCAAGCCGGGGGCAGATACGCAGTATTTT

size: -
J: TRBJ1-6
D: -
V: TRBV14
CDR3: CASSRDSPYNSPLHF
DNA: TGTGCCAGCAGCCGCGACAGTCCTTATAATTCACCCCTCCACTTT

size: -
J: TRBJ1-4
D: TRBD1
V: TRBV7-9
CDR3: CASSRDRTNNEKLFF
DNA: TGTGCCAGCAGCCGGGACAGGACAAACAATGAAAAACTGTTTTTT

size: once
J: TRBJ1-1
D: -
V: TRBV6-2/TRBV6-3
CDR3: CASSYSGHPDRAEAFF
DNA: TGTGCCAGCAGTTACTCTGGACATCCGGATAGGGCTGAAGCTTTCTTT

size: few
J: TRBJ2-5
D: TRBD1
V: TRBV7-2
CDR3: CASSTQGTGETQYF
DNA: TGTGCCAGCAGCACACAGGGGACCGGGGAGACCCAGTACTTC

size: -
J: TRBJ2-1
D: TRBD2
V: TRBV6-2/TRBV6-3
CDR3: CASSYTSGRGEQFF
DNA: TGTGCCAGCAGTTATACTAGCGGGAGGGGTGAGCAGTTCTTC

size: -
J: TRBJ2-7
D: TRBD1
V: TRBV7-2
CDR3: CASSSRGQGGEQYF
DNA: TGTGCCAGCAGCTCGAGAGGACAGGGAGGCGAGCAGTACTTC

size: -
J: TRBJ2-6
D: -
V: TRBV4-2
CDR3: CASSQEGSSGANVLTF
DNA: TGTGCCAGCAGCCAAGAGGGGAGCTCTGGGGCCAACGTCCTGACTTTC

size: -
J: TRBJ1-2
D: -
V: TRBV20-1
CDR3: CSAQGYYGYTF
DNA: TGCAGTGCTCAGGGTTACTATGGCTACACCTTC

size: few
J: TRBJ1-2
D: -
V: TRBV19
CDR3: CASSSGQPYGYTF
DNA: TGTGCCAGTAGTTCTGGACAGCCCTATGGCTACACCTTC

size: -
J: TRBJ1-5
D: -
V: TRBV27
CDR3: CASKTKISQPQHF
DNA: TGTGCCAGCAAAACTAAAATAAGCCAGCCCCAGCATTTT

size: -
J: TRBJ1-4
D: TRBD1
V: TRBV5-4
CDR3: CASSLRQGGNEKLFF
DNA: TGTGCCAGCAGCCTACGACAGGGGGGGAATGAAAAACTGTTTTTT

size: -
J: TRBJ1-5
D: TRBD1
V: TRBV5-6
CDR3: CASSLGTANSNQPQHF
DNA: TGTGCCAGCAGCCTCGGGACAGCGAATAGCAATCAGCCCCAGCATTTT

size: -
J: TRBJ2-2
D: TRBD2
V: TRBV18
CDR3: CASSPTWTSGRGVTGELFF
DNA: TGTGCCAGCTCCCCCACTTGGACTAGCGGGAGAGGAGTTACCGGGGAGCTGTTTTTT

size: -
J: TRBJ1-2
D: TRBD1
V: TRBV5-1
CDR3: CASGRQGASNGYTF
DNA: TGCGCCAGCGGTCGACAGGGGGCGTCGAATGGCTACACCTTC

size: -
J: TRBJ1-2
D: -
V: TRBV6-1
CDR3: CASSEVGGSGYTF
DNA: TGTGCCAGCAGTGAAGTCGGAGGGTCCGGCTACACCTTC

size: -
J: TRBJ1-1
D: -
V: TRBV18
CDR3: CASSPPAMAGDTEAFF
DNA: TGTGCCAGCTCACCACCAGCGATGGCCGGGGACACTGAAGCTTTCTTT

size: -
J: TRBJ2-2
D: TRBD1
V: TRBV23-1
CDR3: CASSQGQGAYTGELFF
DNA: TGCGCCAGCAGTCAAGGACAGGGGGCATACACCGGGGAGCTGTTTTTT

size: -
J: TRBJ2-1
D: -
V: TRBV29-1
CDR3: CSVESSGDEQFF
DNA: TGCAGCGTTGAATCGTCGGGAGATGAGCAGTTCTTC

size: -
J: TRBJ1-3
D: -
V: TRBV27
CDR3: CASSRGGGNTIYF
DNA: TGTGCCAGCAGCCGGGGGGGCGGAAACACCATATATTTT

size: -
J: TRBJ1-5
D: TRBD1
V: TRBV5-5
CDR3: CASSPSTGGLNQPQHF
DNA: TGTGCCAGCAGCCCGTCGACAGGGGGCTTAAATCAGCCCCAGCATTTT

size: -
J: TRBJ1-1
D: -
V: TRBV28
CDR3: CASRDKGNTEAFF
DNA: TGTGCCAGCAGAGACAAAGGTAACACTGAAGCTTTCTTT

size: -
J: TRBJ2-7
D: -
V: TRBV4-1
CDR3: CASSQVVSYEQYF
DNA: TGCGCCAGCAGCCAAGTAGTCTCCTACGAGCAGTACTTC

size: once
J: TRBJ1-1
D: -
V: TRBV7-2
CDR3: CASSLGPAGRYTEAFF
DNA: TGTGCCAGCAGCTTAGGTCCTGCGGGGCGGTACACTGAAGCTTTCTTT

size: -
J: TRBJ1-2
D: -
V: TRBV28
CDR3: CASSLSLSYGYTF
DNA: TGTGCCAGCAGTTTAAGCCTAAGCTATGGCTACACCTTC

size: -
J: TRBJ1-4
D: -
V: TRBV12-3/TRBV12-4
CDR3: CASSFGLGEKLFF
DNA: TGTGCCAGCAGTTTCGGGTTGGGTGAAAAACTGTTTTTT

size: -
J: TRBJ2-5
D: TRBD2
V: TRBV6-5
CDR3: CASSYPGGSTLETQYF
DNA: TGTGCCAGCAGTTACCCCGGGGGGAGTACCCTAGAGACCCAGTACTTC

size: -
J: TRBJ2-6
D: -
V: TRBV6-2/TRBV6-3
CDR3: CASSYRSGANVLTF
DNA: TGTGCCAGCAGTTATCGCTCTGGGGCCAACGTCCTGACTTTC

size: -
J: TRBJ1-4
D: TRBD1
V: TRBV5-4
CDR3: CASSLGGTATNEKLFF
DNA: TGTGCCAGCAGCTTGGGGGGGACAGCAACTAATGAAAAACTGTTTTTT

size: -
J: TRBJ1-3
D: TRBD1
V: TRBV9
CDR3: CASSSTGTATETIYF
DNA: TGTGCCAGCAGCTCCACCGGGACAGCTACAGAGACCATATATTTT

size: -
J: TRBJ2-5
D: TRBD1
V: TRBV15
CDR3: CATSRGGQGKETQYF
DNA: TGTGCCACCAGCAGAGGAGGACAGGGTAAAGAGACCCAGTACTTC

size: -
J: TRBJ1-1
D: -
V: TRBV18
CDR3: CASSTNGDTEAFF
DNA: TGTGCCAGCTCAACTAATGGAGACACTGAAGCTTTCTTT

size: once
J: TRBJ2-1
D: TRBD1
V: TRBV7-9
CDR3: CASSSVWDRSNEQFF
DNA: TGTGCCAGCAGTTCCGTTTGGGACAGGTCCAATGAGCAGTTCTTC

size: -
J: TRBJ2-3
D: TRBD1
V: TRBV5-8
CDR3: CASSSGTGPTDTQYF
DNA: TGTGCCAGCAGCTCCGGGACAGGGCCCACAGATACGCAGTATTTT

size: -
J: TRBJ2-7
D: TRBD2
V: TRBV7-2
CDR3: CASSLAPSGETGQYF
DNA: TGTGCCAGCAGCTTAGCGCCTAGCGGGGAAACCGGGCAGTACTTC

size: -
J: TRBJ2-3
D: TRBD1
V: TRBV24-1
CDR3: CATSDSARTGPDTQYF
DNA: TGTGCCACCAGTGACAGTGCCCGGACAGGGCCAGATACGCAGTATTTT

size: once
J: TRBJ1-3
D: -
V: TRBV5-1
CDR3: CASTGESGNTIYF
DNA: TGCGCCAGCACCGGGGAATCTGGAAACACCATATATTTT